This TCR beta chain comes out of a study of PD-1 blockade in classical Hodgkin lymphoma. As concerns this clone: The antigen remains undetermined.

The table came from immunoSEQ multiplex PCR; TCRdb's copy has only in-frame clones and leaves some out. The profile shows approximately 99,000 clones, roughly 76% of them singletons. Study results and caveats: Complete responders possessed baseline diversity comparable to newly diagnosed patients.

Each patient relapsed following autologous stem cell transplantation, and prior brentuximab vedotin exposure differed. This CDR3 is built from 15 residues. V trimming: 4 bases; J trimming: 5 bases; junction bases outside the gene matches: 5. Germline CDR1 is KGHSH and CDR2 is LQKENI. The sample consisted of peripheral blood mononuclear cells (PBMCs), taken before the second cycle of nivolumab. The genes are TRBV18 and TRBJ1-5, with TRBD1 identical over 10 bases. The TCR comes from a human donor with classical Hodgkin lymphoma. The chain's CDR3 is CASSQGQGRHQPQHF. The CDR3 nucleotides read TGTGCCAGCTCACAGGGACAGGGGCGACATCAGCCCCAGCATTTT.